Described below is a single TCR beta chain sequence and its context. The ends were cut back, 3 bases at V and 4 bases at J, with 12 bases in the middle. Germline CDR1 and CDR2: MDHEN and SYDVKM. The CDR3 covers 14 residues. This record comes from a study of control samples from healthy donors and cancer patients. Method: immunoSEQ multiplex PCR; TCRdb's copy keeps in-frame clones and lacks some. The sample gives around 140,000 clones, approximately 94% of which show up once; 13% is in the top ten. The material sequenced was blood. This chain joins TRBV28 and TRBJ1-1; TRBD1 might be the D (6 bases). The sequence came from a man aged 40-49 years in good health. CDR3 region: CASSLGGRTTEAFF. CDR3 bases: TGTGCCAGCAGTTTGGGGGGGCGCACCACTGAAGCTTTCTTT.